The 3 T cell receptor beta chains given below trace back to one sample, sequenced in a study of siplizumab effects on memory and regulatory T cells. Some clones are missing from TCRdb's copy, which holds only in-frame ones; the method was immunoSEQ multiplex PCR. The sample records approximately 97,000 clones, about 93% being singletons. Sequenced: CD4+ T cells sorted from blood. These receptors came from a human donor in good health.

The V call is TRBV2, the J call TRBJ1-1; D is possibly TRBD1 (5 bases). The CDR3 sequence is 12 residues long. With 8 bases removed from V and 2 bases from J, the gap between germline ends came to 9 bases. Germline V CDR1 and CDR2: SNHLY, FYNNEI. The CDR3 here is CASHDSNTEAFF. DNA for the CDR3: TGTGCCAGCCACGACAGTAACACTGAAGCTTTCTTT. Full variable domain (rest looked up from reference TRBV2 and TRBJ1-1): EPEVTQTPSHQVTQMGQEVILRCVPISNHLYFYWYRQILGQKVEFLVSFYNNEISEKSEIFDDQFSVERPDGSNFTLKIRSTKLEDSAMYFCASHDSNTEAFFGQGTRLTVV.

This sequence joins TRBV27 and TRBJ1-5; TRBD1 might be the D (5 bases). The CDR3 covers 16 residues. CDR1 is MNHEY and CDR2 is SMNVEV in the germline V gene (reference sequence). V dropped 4 bases and J dropped 5 bases, with 18 bases sitting between them. This chain's CDR3 is CASSSYTRGSYQPQHF. In DNA, the CDR3 is TGTGCCAGCAGTTCTTATACTCGGGGGAGTTATCAGCCCCAGCATTTT.

This CDR3 reads CASRITGGAGGYTF. The CDR3 region has the DNA TGTGCCAGCAGGATAACAGGGGGCGCGGGAGGCTACACCTTC. V and J are TRBV28 and TRBJ1-2; 9 positions match TRBD1. V shed 6 bases and J 8 bases; nucleotides not matched to a gene: 10. The CDR3 contains 14 residues. The germline gives CDR1 MDHEN, CDR2 SYDVKM.